This TCR beta chain was profiled in a study of T cell responses to AZD1222 COVID-19 vaccine. Study summary: Second-dose intervals of approximately 4 or approximately 12 weeks were pooled.

Some clones are missing from TCRdb's copy, which holds only in-frame ones; the method was immunoSEQ multiplex PCR. The data hold some 120,000 clones, with 80% to 90% observed a single time. General study findings and limits: Baseline seropositives among AZD1222 recipients totaled only 5 to 7. Nearly half of spike-specific TCRs reportedly target unmutated variant regions.

Germline V CDR1 and CDR2: SEHNR, FQNEAQ (reference sequence). V gave up 1 base and J gave up 5 bases, with 11 bases separating them. The CDR3 spans 14 residues. Concerning this clone itself: Its antigen is still unknown.

This rearrangement joins TRBV7-9 to TRBJ1-1, with unresolved D. The receptor comes from an adult in good health. This specimen was peripheral blood, taken on day 0 of AZD1222 vaccination. The CDR3 loop is CASSLEGGRTEAFF. The CDR3 DNA reads TGTGCCAGCAGCTTAGAGGGAGGGAGGACTGAAGCTTTCTTT.